This entry lists 19 T cell receptor beta chains sequenced from one sample in a study of blood T cell repertoires in COVID-19. Generated by immunoSEQ multiplex PCR, the TCRdb table keeps only in-frame clones and is missing some. The sample gives about 240,000 clones, 80% to 85% of which show up once; about an eighth is in the top ten. The sequenced sample consisted of peripheral blood. The receptors come from a woman aged 60 to 75 with active or convalescent COVID-19.

J is TRBJ2-7 and V is TRBV5-1; TRBD1 agrees at 12 bases. V shed 4 bases, J shed 4 bases, and the junction held 12 bases outside the gene matches. Germline assignment: CDR1 SGHRS and CDR2 YFSETQ. The CDR3 contains 17 residues. Written as DNA, the CDR3 is TGCGCCAGCAGCAAAGGCGCGGGACAGGGGGCTCGGTACGAGCAGTACTTC. Encoded protein: CASSKGAGQGARYEQYF.

The V and J genes are TRBV29-1 and TRBJ2-1; 8 bases align to TRBD1. With 7 bases clipped from V and 6 bases from J, the junction kept 8 bases outside the gene matches. The CDR3 consists of 13 residues. The germline V gene encodes CDR1 SQVTM and CDR2 ANQGSEA. The CDR3 DNA follows: TGCAGCGGGACCGGGACAGGCTTCAATGAGCAGTTCTTC. It codes for CSGTGTGFNEQFF.

The chain uses TRBV19 and TRBJ2-3; D perhaps matches TRBD1 (6 bases). V dropped 2 bases and J dropped 5 bases, with 14 bases sitting between them. Germline V CDR1 and CDR2: LNHDA, SQIVND (reference sequence). The CDR3 is 15 amino acids. In DNA, the CDR3 is TGTGCCAGTAGTATACCAGGGGATTCGTTAGATACGCAGTATTTT. Translated, it gives CASSIPGDSLDTQYF.

V usage is TRBV4-2 and J usage is TRBJ2-1, with D uncertain. The CDR3 extends over 13 amino acids. With 1 base removed from V and 9 bases from J, the gap between germline ends came to 10 bases. Germline values: CDR1 LGHNA, CDR2 YNFKEQ. This CDR3 is CASSQARRSEQFF. The CDR3 nucleotides are TGTGCCAGCAGCCAAGCCAGGCGAAGTGAGCAGTTCTTC.

The gene calls are TRBV7-8 and TRBJ1-5; D is possibly TRBD1 (6 bases). This CDR3 has 15 amino acids. The ends were cut back, 0 bases at V and 3 bases at J, with 9 bases in the middle. Germline V CDR1 and CDR2: SGHVS, FQNEAQ. The DNA of the CDR3 is TGTGCCAGCAGCTTAGCGAGGGGGAACAATCAGCCCCAGCATTTT. Translation: CASSLARGNNQPQHF. Drawing the rest from reference TRBV7-8 and TRBJ1-5, the complete variable domain is GAGVSQSPRYKVAKRGQDVALRCDPISGHVSLFWYQQALGQGPEFLTYFQNEAQLDKSGLPSDRFFAERPEGSVSTLKIQRTQQEDSAVYLCASSLARGNNQPQHFGDGTRLSIL.

The chain employs TRBV7-2 and TRBJ1-6; 7 positions agree with TRBD1. This CDR3 is built from 15 residues. Germline assignment: CDR1 SGHTA and CDR2 FQGNSA. With 1 base clipped from V and 11 bases from J, the junction kept 8 bases outside the gene matches. The chain's CDR3 is CASSLVEGAHTPLHF. CDR3 DNA sequence: TGTGCCAGCAGCTTAGTGGAGGGGGCGCACACACCCCTCCACTTT.

V and J are TRBV19 and TRBJ2-3, with 8 bases aligning to TRBD1. Losses at the gene ends were 2 bases for V and 2 bases for J; bases not matched to a gene: 9. This CDR3 is built from 17 residues. Germline assignment: CDR1 LNHDA and CDR2 SQIVND (reference sequence). CDR3 region: CASSILGTGGVTDTQYF. The CDR3 DNA reads TGTGCCAGTAGTATACTAGGAACAGGGGGTGTCACAGATACGCAGTATTTT. Variable domain in full (rest from reference TRBV19 and TRBJ2-3): DGGITQSPKYLFRKEGQNVTLSCEQNLNHDAMYWYRQDPGQGLRLIYYSQIVNDFQKGDIAEGYSVSREKKESFPLTVTSAQKNPTAFYLCASSILGTGGVTDTQYFGPGTRLTVL.

The rearrangement joins TRBV7-6 to TRBJ2-2; 7 nucleotides agree with TRBD1. The CDR3 loop spans 16 amino acids. Germline assignment: CDR1 SGHVS and CDR2 FNYEAQ. V dropped 1 base and J dropped 4; count of bases not matched to a gene: 6. The CDR3 is CASSLDWDRPTGELFF. As DNA, the CDR3 is TGTGCCAGCAGCTTAGACTGGGACAGACCCACCGGGGAGCTGTTTTTT. Looking up the rest from reference TRBV7-6 and TRBJ2-2 gives the full variable domain: GAGVSQSPRYKVTKRGQDVALRCDPISGHVSLYWYRQALGQGPEFLTYFNYEAQQDKSGLPNDRFSAERPEGSISTLTIQRTEQRDSAMYRCASSLDWDRPTGELFFGEGSRLTVL.

Worth noting for this clone: The same CDR3 arises from other DNA sequences in this sample as well. The chain uses TRBV5-1 and TRBJ1-2, with 8 positions matching TRBD1. This CDR3 is built from 14 residues. Trimming at V came to 4 bases and at J to 4 bases, leaving 6 bases not matched to a gene. Germline CDR1 and CDR2: SGHRS and YFSETQ. The CDR3: CASSSGQGGYGYTF. CDR3 nucleotide sequence: TGCGCCAGCAGCAGTGGACAGGGTGGCTATGGCTACACCTTC.

The rearrangement joins TRBV6-5 to TRBJ1-3; 9 nucleotides line up with TRBD1. CDR3 length: 14 amino acids. The trim removed 6 bases at V and 4 bases at J, leaving 4 bases unmatched. Germline loops: CDR1 MNHEY, CDR2 SVGAGI. The CDR3 protein is CASSPDRGGNTIYF. The CDR3 region has the DNA TGTGCCAGCAGCCCCGACAGGGGGGGAAACACCATATATTTT.

The rearrangement links TRBV10-2 to TRBJ1-1; the D is unclear. Trimming left V 2 bases short and J 0 bases short, with 7 bases between. This CDR3 has 14 amino acids. CDR1 WSHSY and CDR2 SAAADI come from the germline V gene. DNA for the CDR3: TGCGCCAGCAGTGAGACAGCCTTGAACACTGAAGCTTTCTTT. Amino acids: CASSETALNTEAFF.

The chain recombines TRBV2 with TRBJ2-3; D perhaps matches TRBD2 (6 bases). Per the germline V gene, CDR1 is SNHLY and CDR2 is FYNNEI. The length of the CDR3 is 14 residues. The V and J ends lost 4 bases and 3 bases respectively, with 11 bases between them. CDR3 nucleotides: TGTGCCAGCAGTGTGGGGGGTGGGACAGATACGCAGTATTTT. Translating it yields CASSVGGGTDTQYF.

The chain is built from TRBV18 and TRBJ1-1; no definite D call. Germline assignment: CDR1 KGHSH and CDR2 LQKENI. The V end was cut by 1 base, the J end by 3 bases, with 15 bases between. This CDR3 spans 16 amino acids. The CDR3 DNA sequence: TGTGCCAGCTCACCACGTTTAGCAGAGAGAGACACTGAAGCTTTCTTT. As protein: CASSPRLAERDTEAFF.

The rearrangement links TRBV24-1 to TRBJ2-3; 8 bases match TRBD1. Germline V gene lookup returns CDR1 KGHDR and CDR2 SFDVKD. The CDR3 spans 13 residues. V lost 8 bases, J lost 3 bases, and 3 bases stayed unmatched. CDR3: CATKDRATDTQYF. The CDR3 region has the DNA TGTGCCACCAAGGACAGGGCAACAGATACGCAGTATTTT.

This chain links TRBV5-1 with TRBJ2-7, with 10 positions matching TRBD2. V lost 4 bases and J lost 4; bases outside the gene matches: 5. Germline CDR1 SGHRS, CDR2 YFSETQ. CDR3 length equals 14 residues. The CDR3: CASSALAGAYEQYF. DNA of the CDR3: TGCGCCAGCAGCGCCCTAGCGGGGGCTTACGAGCAGTACTTC.

This sequence joins TRBV19 and TRBJ2-3; 7 nucleotides align to TRBD2. The junction had 12 bases not matched to a gene; V was cut back by 7 bases and J by 5 bases. The CDR3 loop spans 15 amino acids. The germline CDR1 and CDR2 sequences are LNHDA and SQIVND (reference sequence). CDR3 bases: TGTGCCAGTAATACCTGGGGGAGGGAGGGAGATACGCAGTATTTT. Amino acid sequence: CASNTWGREGDTQYF. The variable domain in full, with the rest retrieved from reference TRBV19 and TRBJ2-3, is DGGITQSPKYLFRKEGQNVTLSCEQNLNHDAMYWYRQDPGQGLRLIYYSQIVNDFQKGDIAEGYSVSREKKESFPLTVTSAQKNPTAFYLCASNTWGREGDTQYFGPGTRLTVL.

This rearrangement joins TRBV6-1 to TRBJ2-3, with TRBD2 as a possible D gene (7 bases). CDR3 length: 18 amino acids. Between the trimmed V and J ends, which lost 4 bases and 2 bases, there was a span of 22 bases. Germline V gene data show CDR1 as MNHNS and CDR2 as SASEGT. In DNA form, the CDR3 reads TGTGCCAGCAGTGCTAACGGGGGGCTCCGGTGGAACACAGATACGCAGTATTTT. It is translated as CASSANGGLRWNTDTQYF.

V usage is TRBV27 and J usage is TRBJ1-1; TRBD1 aligns across 10 bases. With V trimmed by 2 bases and J by 5 bases, 8 bases remained unmatched. The CDR3 loop spans 16 amino acids. Germline V gene lookup returns CDR1 MNHEY and CDR2 SMNVEV (reference sequence). The CDR3 nucleotides are TGTGCCAGCAGTTTAGTAGGGACAGGGGCTGGAACTGAAGCTTTCTTT. Translated, it gives CASSLVGTGAGTEAFF.

The chain employs TRBV10-2 and TRBJ1-6; the match to TRBD1 covers 9 bases. The germline V gene has CDR1 WSHSY and CDR2 SAAADI. The V gene end was trimmed by 4 bases and the J gene end by 7 bases; junction bases not matched to a gene: 5. The CDR3 totals 15 residues. The CDR3 region is CASSASTGGNSPLHF. Here the CDR3 DNA reads TGCGCCAGCAGTGCCTCGACAGGGGGGAATTCACCCCTCCACTTT.